This is a list of T cell receptor beta chains from one sample in a study of T cell changes during pregnancy in multiple sclerosis. Some clones are missing from TCRdb's copy, which holds only in-frame ones; the method was immunoSEQ multiplex PCR. The table has roughly 100,000 clones, roughly 92% seen once; the top ten hold 1.6%. The sample consisted of peripheral blood, taken after pregnancy. The receptors stem from a female donor with multiple sclerosis, enrolled in a pregnancy study. Both conserved end residues are part of each CDR3. The D gene is left open where the match is weak. Expanded clones are given a class, and other clones once, few, many or no size at all.

clone_size | j_call | v_call | d_call | cdr3_nt | cdr3_aa
- | TRBJ1-3 | TRBV11-2 | TRBD1 | TGTGCCAGCAGCTTGCGAGGAGGGGGCAATGGAAACACCATATATTTT | CASSLRGGGNGNTIYF
- | TRBJ1-1 | TRBV27 | - | TGTGCCAGCACCGACAGAAAAACAGGCGGGAACACTGAAGCTTTCTTT | CASTDRKTGGNTEAFF
- | TRBJ1-1 | TRBV7-2 | - | TGTGCCAGCAGCTTAGCGGGCAGGGGGAACACTGAAGCTTTCTTT | CASSLAGRGNTEAFF
- | TRBJ2-3 | TRBV9 | TRBD2 | TGTGCCAGCAGCCCCCGACTAGCGGGAGGAACAGATACGCAGTATTTT | CASSPRLAGGTDTQYF
- | TRBJ2-7 | TRBV6-5 | - | TGTGCCAGCAGTAGAGAACACGAGCAGTACTTC | CASSREHEQYF
- | TRBJ2-1 | TRBV6-5 | - | TGTGCCAGCAGCCCGAGGGGGATACCCTACAATGAGCAGTTCTTC | CASSPRGIPYNEQFF
once | TRBJ2-3 | TRBV15 | - | TGTGCCACCAGTACCCGGAGGGGGGGACCCACAGATACGCAGTATTTT | CATSTRRGGPTDTQYF
- | TRBJ1-1 | TRBV14 | - | TGTGCCAGCAGCCTATATACAGGGCGCGATTCCATTACTGAAGCTTTCTTT | CASSLYTGRDSITEAFF
- | TRBJ1-3 | TRBV5-4 | TRBD1 | TGTGCCAGCAGCCCCGGGACAGGGTTGAGCTCTGGAAACACCATATATTTT | CASSPGTGLSSGNTIYF
- | TRBJ1-1 | TRBV7-6 | - | TGTGCCAGCAGACCAGGGGTTAACACTGAAGCTTTCTTT | CASRPGVNTEAFF
once | TRBJ2-7 | TRBV25-1 | TRBD1 | TGTGCCAGCAGTGAATATCCGGCACGGGACAGGGGGCAGGAGCAGTACTTC | CASSEYPARDRGQEQYF
- | TRBJ2-7 | TRBV5-1 | TRBD1 | TGCGCCAGTTCTTCGACAGGGAACTACGAGCAGTACTTC | CASSSTGNYEQYF
- | TRBJ2-5 | TRBV18 | TRBD1 | TGTGCCAGCTCACCAGTGCAGGACAGGGCAGAGACCCAGTACTTC | CASSPVQDRAETQYF
- | TRBJ2-3 | TRBV30 | - | TGTGCCTGGAGTAAGGGGGGGGGCACAGATACGCAGTATTTT | CAWSKGGGTDTQYF
- | TRBJ2-5 | TRBV9 | - | TGTGCCAGCAGCACCCTACAAGAGACCCAGTACTTC | CASSTLQETQYF
- | TRBJ2-7 | TRBV13 | TRBD2 | TGTGCCAGCAGCCAGACTAGCGGGAGGAGGTCCTACGAGCAGTACTTC | CASSQTSGRRSYEQYF
- | TRBJ1-1 | TRBV29-1 | - | TGCAGCGTTGAAAAGCCTATGAACACTGAAGCTTTCTTT | CSVEKPMNTEAFF
few | TRBJ1-5 | TRBV30 | - | TGTGCATTGGATTCGGGGGTCAATCAGCCCCAGCATTTT | CALDSGVNQPQHF
- | TRBJ2-1 | TRBV9 | - | TGTGCCAGCAGCCCAGGGACTTCCTACAATGAGCAGTTCTTC | CASSPGTSYNEQFF
once | TRBJ2-1 | TRBV7-9 | - | TGTGCCAGCAGCCCCGAGGGGGCCTACAATGAGCAGTTCTTC | CASSPEGAYNEQFF